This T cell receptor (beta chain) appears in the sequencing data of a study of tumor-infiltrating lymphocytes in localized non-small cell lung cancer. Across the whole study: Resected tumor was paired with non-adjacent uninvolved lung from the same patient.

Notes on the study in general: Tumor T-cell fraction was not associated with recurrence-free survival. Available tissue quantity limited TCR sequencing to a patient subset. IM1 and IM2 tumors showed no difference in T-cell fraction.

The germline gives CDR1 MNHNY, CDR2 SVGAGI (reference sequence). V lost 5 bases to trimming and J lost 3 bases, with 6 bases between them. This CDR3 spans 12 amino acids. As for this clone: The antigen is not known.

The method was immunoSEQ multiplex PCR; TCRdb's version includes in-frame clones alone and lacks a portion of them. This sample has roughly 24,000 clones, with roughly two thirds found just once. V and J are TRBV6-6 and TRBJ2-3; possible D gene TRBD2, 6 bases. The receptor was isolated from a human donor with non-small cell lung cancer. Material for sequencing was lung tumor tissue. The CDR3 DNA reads TGTGCCAGCAGTCGGGAGACAGATACGCAGTATTTT. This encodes CASSRETDTQYF.